Listed here is a single T cell receptor (beta chain). This sample is part of a study of T cells in Graves' hyperthyroidism and ophthalmopathy. Hyperthyroidism of Graves' type that showed no ophthalmopathy progression within 18 months was stable. The germline V gene has CDR1 MNHNS and CDR2 SASEGT. V was clipped by 5 bases and J by 5 bases, with 15 bases between them. The CDR3 spans 14 residues. Amplified TCR beta CDR3 regions derived from RNA transcripts. First-round RT-PCR targeting the TCR CDR3 was performed with the HTBI primer set. MiXCR, run by TCRdb on the multiplex PCR reads, gives a single entry per CDR3 protein. This table holds about 420,000 distinct CDR3 sequences, around 16% found once.

The sequence was collected from a woman aged 18-29 years with Graves' hyperthyroidism. This rearrangement joins TRBV6-1 to TRBJ2-5, with D tentatively TRBD1 (6 bases). Sequencing was done on a sample of blood. CDR3 protein: CASSPTGSGETQYF. As DNA, the CDR3 is TGTGCCAGCAGTCCCACAGGGTCGGGGGAGACCCAGTACTTC.